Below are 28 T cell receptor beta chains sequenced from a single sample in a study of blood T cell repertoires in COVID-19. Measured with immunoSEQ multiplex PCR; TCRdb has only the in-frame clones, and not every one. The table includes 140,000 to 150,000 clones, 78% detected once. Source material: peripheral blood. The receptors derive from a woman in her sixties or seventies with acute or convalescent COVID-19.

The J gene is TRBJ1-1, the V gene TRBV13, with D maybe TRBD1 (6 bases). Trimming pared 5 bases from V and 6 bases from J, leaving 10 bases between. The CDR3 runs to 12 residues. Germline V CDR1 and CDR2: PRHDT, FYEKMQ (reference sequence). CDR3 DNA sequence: TGTGCCAGCAGCAGGACAGTTCCTGAAGCTTTCTTT. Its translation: CASSRTVPEAFF.

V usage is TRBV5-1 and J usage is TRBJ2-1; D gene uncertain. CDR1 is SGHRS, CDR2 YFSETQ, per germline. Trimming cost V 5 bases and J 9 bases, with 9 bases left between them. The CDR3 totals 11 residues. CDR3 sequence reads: CASRERVEQFF. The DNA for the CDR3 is TGCGCCAGCAGAGAGCGTGTTGAGCAGTTCTTC.

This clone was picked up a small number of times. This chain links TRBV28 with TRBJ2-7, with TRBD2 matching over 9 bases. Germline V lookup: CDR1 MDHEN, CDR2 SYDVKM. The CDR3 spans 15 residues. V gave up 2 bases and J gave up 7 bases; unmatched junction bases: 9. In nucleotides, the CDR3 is TGTGCCAGCAGTTTAACCAAAATGGGACTAGCAGAGCAGTACTTC. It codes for CASSLTKMGLAEQYF. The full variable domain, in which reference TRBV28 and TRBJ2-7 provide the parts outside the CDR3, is DVKVTQSSRYLVKRTGEKVFLECVQDMDHENMFWYRQDPGLGLRLIYFSYDVKMKEKGDIPEGYSVSREKKERFSLILESASTNQTSMYLCASSLTKMGLAEQYFGPGTRLTVT.

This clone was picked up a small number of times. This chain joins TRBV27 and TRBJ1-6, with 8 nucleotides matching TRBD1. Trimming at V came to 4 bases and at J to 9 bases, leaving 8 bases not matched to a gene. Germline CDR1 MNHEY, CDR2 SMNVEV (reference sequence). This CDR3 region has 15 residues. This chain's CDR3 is CASSSAQGATSPLHF. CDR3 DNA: TGTGCCAGCAGTTCGGCCCAGGGGGCAACTTCACCCCTCCACTTT.

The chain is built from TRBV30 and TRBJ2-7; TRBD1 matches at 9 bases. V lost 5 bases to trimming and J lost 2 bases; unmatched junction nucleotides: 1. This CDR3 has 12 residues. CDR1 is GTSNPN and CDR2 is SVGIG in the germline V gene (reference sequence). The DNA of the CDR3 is TGTGCCTGGGGGACAGGGACCTACGAGCAGTACTTC. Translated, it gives CAWGTGTYEQYF.

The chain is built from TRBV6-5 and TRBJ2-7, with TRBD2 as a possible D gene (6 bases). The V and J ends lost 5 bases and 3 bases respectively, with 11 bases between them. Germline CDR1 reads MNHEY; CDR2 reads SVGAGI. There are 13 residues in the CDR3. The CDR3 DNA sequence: TGTGCCAGCAGTCGTAGCGGTTTCTACGAGCAGTACTTC. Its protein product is CASSRSGFYEQYF.

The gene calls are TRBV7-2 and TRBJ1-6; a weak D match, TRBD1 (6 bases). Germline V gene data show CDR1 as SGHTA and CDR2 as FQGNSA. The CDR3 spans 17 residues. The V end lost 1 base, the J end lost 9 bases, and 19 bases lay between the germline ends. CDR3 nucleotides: TGTGCCAGCAGCTTAGTTACCAACAGGGCGATGGGTTCACCCCTCCACTTT. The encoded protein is CASSLVTNRAMGSPLHF.

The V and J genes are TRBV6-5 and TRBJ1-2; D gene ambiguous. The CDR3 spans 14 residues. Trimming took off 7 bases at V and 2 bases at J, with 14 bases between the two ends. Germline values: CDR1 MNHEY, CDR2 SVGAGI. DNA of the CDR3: TGTGCCAGCAAGGAAGGCGGAGAGAACTATGGCTACACCTTC. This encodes CASKEGGENYGYTF.

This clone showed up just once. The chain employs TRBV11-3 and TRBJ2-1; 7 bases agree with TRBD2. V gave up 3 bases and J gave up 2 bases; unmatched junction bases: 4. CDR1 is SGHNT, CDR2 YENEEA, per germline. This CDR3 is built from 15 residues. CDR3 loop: CASSLGREPYNEQFF. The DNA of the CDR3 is TGTGCCAGCAGCTTGGGGCGGGAGCCCTACAATGAGCAGTTCTTC.

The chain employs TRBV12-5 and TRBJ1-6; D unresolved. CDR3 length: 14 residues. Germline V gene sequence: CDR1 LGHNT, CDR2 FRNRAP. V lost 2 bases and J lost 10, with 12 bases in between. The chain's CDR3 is CASGLSQVWSPLHF. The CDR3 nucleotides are TGTGCTAGTGGTTTGTCTCAGGTCTGGTCACCCCTCCACTTT.

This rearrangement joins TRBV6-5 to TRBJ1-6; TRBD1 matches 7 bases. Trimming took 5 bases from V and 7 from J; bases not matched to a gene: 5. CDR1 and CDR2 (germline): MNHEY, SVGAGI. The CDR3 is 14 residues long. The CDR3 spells CASSQLTGNSPLHF. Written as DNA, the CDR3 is TGTGCCAGCAGTCAATTGACAGGGAATTCACCCCTCCACTTT.

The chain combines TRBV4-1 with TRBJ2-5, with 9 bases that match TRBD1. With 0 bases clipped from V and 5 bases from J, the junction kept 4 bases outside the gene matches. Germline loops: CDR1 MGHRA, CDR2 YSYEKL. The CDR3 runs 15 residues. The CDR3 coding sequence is TGCGCCAGCAGCCAAGAAGGACAGGGGTTGGAGACCCAGTACTTC. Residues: CASSQEGQGLETQYF.

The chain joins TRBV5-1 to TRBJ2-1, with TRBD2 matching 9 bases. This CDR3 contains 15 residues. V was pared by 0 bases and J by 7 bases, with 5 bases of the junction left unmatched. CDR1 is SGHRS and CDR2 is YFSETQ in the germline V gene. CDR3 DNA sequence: TGCGCCAGCAGCTTGGCCGGGACTAGCTGGAATGAGCAGTTCTTC. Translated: CASSLAGTSWNEQFF.

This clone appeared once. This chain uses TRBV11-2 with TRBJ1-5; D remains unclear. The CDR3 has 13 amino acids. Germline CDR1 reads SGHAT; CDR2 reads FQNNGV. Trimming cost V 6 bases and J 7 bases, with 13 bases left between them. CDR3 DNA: TGTGCCAGCAGTCCTGCGGGGTACCAGCCCCAGCATTTT. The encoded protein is CASSPAGYQPQHF.

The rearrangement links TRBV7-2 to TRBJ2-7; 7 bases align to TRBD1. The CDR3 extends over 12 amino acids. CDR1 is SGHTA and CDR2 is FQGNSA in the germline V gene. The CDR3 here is CVEGTAGYEQYF. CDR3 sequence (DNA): TGTGTCGAGGGGACAGCAGGGTACGAGCAGTACTTC. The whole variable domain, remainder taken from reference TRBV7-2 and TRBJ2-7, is GAGVSQSPSNKVTEKGKDVELRCDPISGHTALYWYRQSLGQGLEFLIYFQGNSAPDKSGLPSDRFSAERTGGSVSTLTIQRTQQEDSAVYLCVEGTAGYEQYFGPGTRLTVT.

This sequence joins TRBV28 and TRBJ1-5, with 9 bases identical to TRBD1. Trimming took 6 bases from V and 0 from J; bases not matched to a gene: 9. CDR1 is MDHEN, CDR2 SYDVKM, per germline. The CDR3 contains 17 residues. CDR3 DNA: TGTGCCAGCAGATCCGGGACAGGGAGTTATAGCAATCAGCCCCAGCATTTT. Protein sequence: CASRSGTGSYSNQPQHF.

CDR3 amino acids: CSVDVTGLYNEQFF. CDR3 nucleotide sequence: TGCAGCGTTGATGTAACAGGGCTGTACAATGAGCAGTTCTTC. The rearrangement uses TRBV29-1 and TRBJ2-1; a possible D gene is TRBD1 (6 bases). Germline V gene lookup returns CDR1 SQVTM and CDR2 ANQGSEA. The CDR3 totals 14 residues. V lost 3 bases and J 4 bases, leaving 13 bases between the germline ends.

The CDR3: CASSGGTATPMNTEAFF. As DNA, the CDR3 is TGTGCCAGCAGCGGAGGGACAGCAACTCCCATGAACACTGAAGCTTTCTTT. This chain uses TRBV5-4 with TRBJ1-1; 7 bases are shared with TRBD1. The ends lost 4 bases at V and 0 bases at J; junction bases unmatched: 12. The CDR3 runs 17 residues. Looked up from germline, CDR1 is SGHNT and CDR2 is YYREEE (reference sequence). Filled out from reference TRBV5-4 and TRBJ1-1, the complete variable domain reads ETGVTQSPTHLIKTRGQQVTLRCSSQSGHNTVSWYQQALGQGPQFIFQYYREEENGRGNFPPRFSGLQFPNYSSELNVNALELDDSALYLCASSGGTATPMNTEAFFGQGTRLTVV.

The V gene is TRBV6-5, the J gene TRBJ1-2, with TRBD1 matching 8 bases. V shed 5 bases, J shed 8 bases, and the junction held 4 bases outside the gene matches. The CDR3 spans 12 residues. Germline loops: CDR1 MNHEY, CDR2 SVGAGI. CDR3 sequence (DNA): TGTGCCAGCAGTACCGCAGGGGGCGGCTACACCTTC. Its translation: CASSTAGGGYTF.

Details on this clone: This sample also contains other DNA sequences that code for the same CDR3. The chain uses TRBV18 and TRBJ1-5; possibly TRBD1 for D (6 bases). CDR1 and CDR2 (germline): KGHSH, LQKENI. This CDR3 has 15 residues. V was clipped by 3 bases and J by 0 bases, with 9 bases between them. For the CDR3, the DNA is TGTGCCAGCTCACCCAGGGGTTATAGCAATCAGCCCCAGCATTTT. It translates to CASSPRGYSNQPQHF.

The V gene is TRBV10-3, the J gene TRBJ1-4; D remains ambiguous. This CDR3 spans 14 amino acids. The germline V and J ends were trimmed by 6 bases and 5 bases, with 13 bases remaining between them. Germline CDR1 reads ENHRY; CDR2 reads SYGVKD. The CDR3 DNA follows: TGTGCCATCAGCAAGGGAGGGTCAAATGAAAAACTGTTTTTT. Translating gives CAISKGGSNEKLFF.

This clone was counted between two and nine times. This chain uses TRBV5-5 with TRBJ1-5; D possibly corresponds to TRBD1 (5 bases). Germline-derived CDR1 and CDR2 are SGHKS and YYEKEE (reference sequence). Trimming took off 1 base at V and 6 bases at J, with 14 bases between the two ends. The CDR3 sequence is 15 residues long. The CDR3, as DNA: TGTGCCAGCAGCTTGTACCAGGGAGGTTTTCAGCCCCAGCATTTT. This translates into CASSLYQGGFQPQHF. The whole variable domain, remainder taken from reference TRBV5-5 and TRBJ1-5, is DAGVTQSPTHLIKTRGQQVTLRCSPISGHKSVSWYQQVLGQGPQFIFQYYEKEERGRGNFPDRFSARQFPNYSSELNVNALLLGDSALYLCASSLYQGGFQPQHFGDGTRLSIL.

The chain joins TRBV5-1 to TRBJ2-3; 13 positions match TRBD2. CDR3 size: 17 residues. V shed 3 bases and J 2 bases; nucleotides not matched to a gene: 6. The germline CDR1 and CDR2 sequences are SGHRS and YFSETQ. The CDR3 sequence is CASSSWTSGGSTDTQYF. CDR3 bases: TGCGCCAGCAGCTCGTGGACTAGCGGGGGCTCCACAGATACGCAGTATTTT. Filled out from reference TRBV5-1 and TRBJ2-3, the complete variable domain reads KAGVTQTPRYLIKTRGQQVTLSCSPISGHRSVSWYQQTPGQGLQFLFEYFSETQRNKGNFPGRFSGRQFSNSRSEMNVSTLELGDSALYLCASSSWTSGGSTDTQYFGPGTRLTVL.

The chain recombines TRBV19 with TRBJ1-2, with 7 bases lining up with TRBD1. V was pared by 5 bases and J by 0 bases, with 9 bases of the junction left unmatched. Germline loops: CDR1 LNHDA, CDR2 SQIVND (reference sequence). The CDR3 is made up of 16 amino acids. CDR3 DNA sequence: TGTGCCAGTAGTCTCAGGACAGGACTCGCTAACTATGGCTACACCTTC. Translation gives CASSLRTGLANYGYTF.

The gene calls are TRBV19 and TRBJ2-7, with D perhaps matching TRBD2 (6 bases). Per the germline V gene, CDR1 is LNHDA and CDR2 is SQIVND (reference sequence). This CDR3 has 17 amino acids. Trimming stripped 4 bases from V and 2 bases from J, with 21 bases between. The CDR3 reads CASSTAGVAAIPYEQYF. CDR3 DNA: TGTGCCAGTAGTACCGCTGGTGTAGCGGCGATCCCCTACGAGCAGTACTTC.

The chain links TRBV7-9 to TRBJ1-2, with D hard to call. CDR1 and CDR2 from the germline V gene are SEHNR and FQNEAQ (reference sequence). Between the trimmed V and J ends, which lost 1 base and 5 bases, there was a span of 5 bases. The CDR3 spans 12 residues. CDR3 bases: TGTGCCAGCAGCTTAGTACAGTATGGCTACACCTTC. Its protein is CASSLVQYGYTF.

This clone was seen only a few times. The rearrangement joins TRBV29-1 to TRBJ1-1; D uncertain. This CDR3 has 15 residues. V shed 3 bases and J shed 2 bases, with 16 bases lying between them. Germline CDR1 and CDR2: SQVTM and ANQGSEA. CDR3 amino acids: CSVELPGILNTEAFF. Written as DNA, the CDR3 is TGCAGCGTTGAGCTTCCGGGGATTCTTAACACTGAAGCTTTCTTT.

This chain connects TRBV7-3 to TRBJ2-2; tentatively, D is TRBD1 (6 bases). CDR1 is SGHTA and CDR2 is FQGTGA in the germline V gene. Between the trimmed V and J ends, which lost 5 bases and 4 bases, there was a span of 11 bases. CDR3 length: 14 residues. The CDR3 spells CASSPGQTTGELFF. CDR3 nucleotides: TGTGCCAGCAGCCCGGGACAAACCACCGGGGAGCTGTTTTTT.